This TCR beta chain was captured in a study of cytomegalovirus exposure and HLA in healthy donors. Study in general: The Caucasian-associated ancestry cluster held 65% to 85% of 398 genotyped donors.

Despite likely unrecorded immune exposures, the donors were nominally healthy at the time of sampling. This CDR3 comprises 14 residues. Trimming removed 1 base at V and 5 bases at J, with 11 bases between. The germline V gene encodes CDR1 LNHDA and CDR2 SQIVND (reference sequence). The PCR employed 60 Vbeta primers together with 13 Jbeta primers. This table comes from immunoSEQ multiplex PCR, and its TCRdb copy is limited to in-frame clones, with some not included. The repertoire has about 130,000 clones, approximately 8.8% of them found once; the top ten carry 4.5% to 5.5%. The chain has TRBV19 and TRBJ2-5; tentatively, D is TRBD2 (7 bases). This TCR came from a man aged 35 to 55 in good health and CMV-seronegative. The sample consisted of PBMCs. CDR3 protein: CASSIAGGRETQYF. CDR3 nucleotides: TGTGCCAGTAGTATAGCGGGGGGCCGCGAGACCCAGTACTTC. The variable domain in full, completed from reference TRBV19 and TRBJ2-5, reads DGGITQSPKYLFRKEGQNVTLSCEQNLNHDAMYWYRQDPGQGLRLIYYSQIVNDFQKGDIAEGYSVSREKKESFPLTVTSAQKNPTAFYLCASSIAGGRETQYFGPGTRLLVL.